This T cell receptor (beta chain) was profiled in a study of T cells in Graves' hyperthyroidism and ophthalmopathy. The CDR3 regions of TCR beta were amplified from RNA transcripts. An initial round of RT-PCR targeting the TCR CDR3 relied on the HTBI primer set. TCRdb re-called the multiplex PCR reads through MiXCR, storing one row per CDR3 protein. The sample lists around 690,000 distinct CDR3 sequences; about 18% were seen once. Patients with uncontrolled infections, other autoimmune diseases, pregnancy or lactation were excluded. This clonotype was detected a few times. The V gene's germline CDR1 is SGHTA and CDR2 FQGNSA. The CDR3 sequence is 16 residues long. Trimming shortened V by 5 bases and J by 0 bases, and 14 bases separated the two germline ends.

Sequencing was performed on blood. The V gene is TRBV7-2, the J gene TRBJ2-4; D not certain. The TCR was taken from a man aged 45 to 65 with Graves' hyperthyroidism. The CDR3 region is CASSLSGSLAKNIQYF. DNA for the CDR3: TGTGCCAGCAGCCTTAGTGGATCGCTAGCCAAAAACATTCAGTACTTC.